A selection of T cell receptor beta chains follows, all from one sample in a study of blood T cell repertoires in COVID-19. The repertoire was sequenced with immunoSEQ multiplex PCR; TCRdb's copy has only in-frame clones and lacks some. The sample holds 160,000 or so clones; about 79% are singletons and the top ten take 9% to 10%. Sequences were obtained from peripheral blood. The receptors stem from a woman between 45 and 60 years old with acute or convalescent COVID-19. Each CDR3 is given with its conserved first and last residue. The order of the fields is V gene, CDR3 protein.

TRBV2,CASSAYYEQYF
TRBV7-9,CASSLWPSGVEQGYNEQFF
TRBV28,CASSLPESGHEQFF
TRBV28,CASNPGQGVFGNTIYF
TRBV4-3,CASSQASGGRSTGELFF
TRBV9,CASSIAGGRYEQFF
TRBV7-2,CASSLDTRGEAFF
TRBV15,CATSREGANYGYTF
TRBV5-6,CASSLGHGDTEAFF
TRBV11-1,CASSLGGQYEQYF
TRBV28,CASSRDRGATNEKLFF
TRBV9,CASSPRGVSNEKLFF
TRBV18,CASSYGTGEKLFF
TRBV27,CASKLGTTSYEQYF
TRBV7-9,CASRSLGTGGRDTQYF
TRBV9,CASSVEMGATDTQYF
TRBV14,CASSRQGISEAFF
TRBV20-1,CSASDSGTTDTQYF
TRBV6-5,CASYSYEQYF
TRBV30,CAWSRGQQETQYF
TRBV5-1,CASSPTSGGLSYNEQFF
TRBV6-1,CASSEWTGANYGYTF
TRBV18,CASSPLADTEAFF
TRBV4-2,CASSHPSPPGEQYF
TRBV6-5,CASTQGWVDYGYTF
TRBV2,CASNIDRGNEQFF
TRBV2,CASSVNEYQPQHF
TRBV6-5,CASSYSSQGAGNTIYF
TRBV28,CASSSLVGGGNEQFF
TRBV5-1,CASSVSSGGRDTQYF
TRBV10-3,CAISGPGQDVINYGYTF
TRBV2,CASRKLTGFQETQYF
TRBV19,CASSDRDNSPLHF
TRBV5-1,CASSPGGDRVSGYTF
TRBV4-3,CASSQERRAGYTF
TRBV30,CAWGQGSEQYF
TRBV10-3,CAISREGGRTEAFF
TRBV9,CASSAGGTFWDQPQHF
TRBV5-1,CASSIGTSLETQYF
TRBV2,CASNNRDPTEAFF
TRBV28,CASFGSRGLGYGYTF
TRBV19,CASTAAGNTIYF
TRBV11-2,CASSSGLNTGELFF